Listed below are T cell receptor beta chains from one sample, sequenced in a study of T cell responses to AZD1222 COVID-19 vaccine. Some clones are missing from TCRdb's copy, which holds only in-frame ones; the method was immunoSEQ multiplex PCR. This sample yields 250,000 to 300,000 clones, of which 94% are seen a single time; about 0.5% belongs to the top ten. Here the sequenced sample was peripheral blood, taken 28 days after the second AZD1222 dose. The source is an adult who received the AZD1222 COVID-19 vaccine. Each CDR3 is given with its conserved first and last residue. A D gene is named only where the DNA matches it firmly. Where a row states a size, it is once, few, many or the class of an expanded clone; other rows omit it.

NA,TRBV5-4,17,once,TRBJ1-2,TGTGCCAGCAGCCCGGGGGCTGGACAAGGGATCAACTATGGCTACACCTTC,CASSPGAGQGINYGYTF
NA,TRBV25-1,14,NA,TRBJ1-4,TGTGCCAGCAGTGTCGATTCGGGAGGGGCCCGACTGTTTTTT,CASSVDSGGARLFF
TRBD1,TRBV24-1,13,NA,TRBJ1-1,TGTGCCACCAGTGGTCCAGGGGGGACTGAAGCTTTCTTT,CATSGPGGTEAFF
TRBD2,TRBV6-5,16,NA,TRBJ2-7,TGTGCCAGCAGTTACTCGATAGAGCGGGGGGATTACGAGCAGTACTTC,CASSYSIERGDYEQYF
TRBD1,TRBV7-9,14,NA,TRBJ1-2,TGTGCCAGCAGCATGGGACAGTCTAACTATGGCTACACCTTC,CASSMGQSNYGYTF
NA,TRBV7-2,13,NA,TRBJ2-7,TGTGCCAGCAGCCCTTTTGCGGGAAACGAGCAGTACTTC,CASSPFAGNEQYF
NA,TRBV10-1,15,once,TRBJ2-2,TGCGCCAGCAGTGAGTGGACAGAGAACACCGGGGAGCTGTTTTTT,CASSEWTENTGELFF
NA,TRBV5-5,14,NA,TRBJ1-5,TGTGCCAGCAGCTTGGACGGTAGCAATCAGCCCCAGCATTTT,CASSLDGSNQPQHF
TRBD1,TRBV28,13,NA,TRBJ2-7,TGTGCCAGCAGTTTGGGGACAGTCTACGAGCAGTACTTC,CASSLGTVYEQYF
NA,TRBV10-2,13,NA,TRBJ1-4,TGCGCCAGTACCCATCTGAAGGGACAAAAACTGTTTTTT,CASTHLKGQKLFF
TRBD1,TRBV6-5,14,NA,TRBJ1-6,TGTGCCAGCAGCTGGGACAGGGGAGGATCACCCCTCCACTTT,CASSWDRGGSPLHF
NA,TRBV11-3,14,NA,TRBJ2-2,TGTGCCAGCAGCCAACAGGAATCCACCGGGGAGCTGTTTTTT,CASSQQESTGELFF
TRBD1,TRBV28,17,NA,TRBJ2-6,TGTGCCAGCAGTTTAGGGACAGGGCGAGCTGGGGCCAACGTCCTGACTTTC,CASSLGTGRAGANVLTF
NA,TRBV4-1,15,NA,TRBJ2-5,TGCGCCAGCAGCCAACAACTTCTAGGTCCAGAGACCCAGTACTTC,CASSQQLLGPETQYF
TRBD1,TRBV6-1,16,NA,TRBJ2-7,TGTGCCAGCAGTGAAAGCCGACAGGGTGGATTCTACGAGCAGTACTTC,CASSESRQGGFYEQYF
NA,TRBV5-1,14,NA,TRBJ2-7,TGCGCCAGCAGCCCCGTTGGGGGCTCCTACGAGCAGTACTTC,CASSPVGGSYEQYF
NA,TRBV4-1,12,NA,TRBJ1-4,TGCGCCAGCAGCCAGAAGGCCGGGGAACTGTTTTTT,CASSQKAGELFF